The rows below give T cell receptor beta chains drawn from one sample of a study of graft-versus-host responses after intestinal transplantation. Their specific antigens are unknown. Libraries were prepared by immunoSEQ multiplex PCR; TCRdb keeps only in-frame clonotypes and omits some of them. The sample consists of 100,000 to 130,000 clones, over 80% of them appearing once. The source was unstimulated CD4+ T cells sorted from spleen or lymph node cells, collected before transplant. These receptors were obtained from a human donor who was the organ donor for an intestinal transplant. The CDR3 runs from the conserved cysteine through the conserved F or W. The D gene is left open where the match is weak. Clone size appears in some rows only: once, few, many, or a class for an expanded clone.

j_gene: TRBJ2-1; d_gene: .; abundance: once; v_gene: TRBV6-5; CDR3nt: TGTGCCAGCAGTTACTCGATCCAGCGGCACAATGAGCAGTTCTTC; CDR3aa: CASSYSIQRHNEQFF
j_gene: TRBJ1-2; d_gene: .; abundance: .; v_gene: TRBV20-1; CDR3nt: TGCAGTGCCTCGGATGGGCACCTGTACACCTTC; CDR3aa: CSASDGHLYTF
j_gene: TRBJ1-1; d_gene: TRBD1; abundance: .; v_gene: TRBV6-5; CDR3nt: TGTGCCAGCAGTGGTCGGGACAGCATGAACACTGAAGCTTTCTTT; CDR3aa: CASSGRDSMNTEAFF
j_gene: TRBJ2-1; d_gene: TRBD2; abundance: .; v_gene: TRBV10-3; CDR3nt: TGTGCCATCAGTGGGCCAGGGGAGGGAGCGGGAGTATACAATGAGCAGTTCTTC; CDR3aa: CAISGPGEGAGVYNEQFF
j_gene: TRBJ1-4; d_gene: .; abundance: .; v_gene: TRBV7-2; CDR3nt: TGTGCCAGCAGCCCAACGTGGGAGACAACTAATGAAAAACTGTTTTTT; CDR3aa: CASSPTWETTNEKLFF
j_gene: TRBJ2-3; d_gene: .; abundance: .; v_gene: TRBV9; CDR3nt: TGTGCCAGCAGCGCAGGACTACCTTTGAGAGATACGCAGTATTTT; CDR3aa: CASSAGLPLRDTQYF
j_gene: TRBJ2-2; d_gene: .; abundance: few; v_gene: TRBV9; CDR3nt: TGTGCCAGCAGCCCCACAGGGCTGGGGACCGGGGAGCTGTTTTTT; CDR3aa: CASSPTGLGTGELFF
j_gene: TRBJ2-7; d_gene: .; abundance: .; v_gene: TRBV23-1; CDR3nt: TGCGCCAGCATAGGGACGGAGCAGTACTTC; CDR3aa: CASIGTEQYF
j_gene: TRBJ2-1; d_gene: .; abundance: once; v_gene: TRBV6-1; CDR3nt: TGTGCCACCCTCGCCGGGACTTTCTCCTACAATGAGCAGTTCTTC; CDR3aa: CATLAGTFSYNEQFF
j_gene: TRBJ2-3; d_gene: TRBD2; abundance: .; v_gene: TRBV18; CDR3nt: TGTGCCAGCTCACCGACTGGGGGGGTCTCAGATACGCAGTATTTT; CDR3aa: CASSPTGGVSDTQYF
j_gene: TRBJ1-6; d_gene: .; abundance: .; v_gene: TRBV7-3; CDR3nt: TGTGCCAGCAGCATTGGACAGTATAATTCACCCCTCCACTTT; CDR3aa: CASSIGQYNSPLHF
j_gene: TRBJ2-7; d_gene: .; abundance: once; v_gene: TRBV4-1; CDR3nt: TGCGCCAGCAGCCAAGCCCCGGGAGCTTACGAGCAGTACTTC; CDR3aa: CASSQAPGAYEQYF
j_gene: TRBJ1-2; d_gene: .; abundance: .; v_gene: TRBV18; CDR3nt: TGTGCCAGCTCACCTAAGCAGGGAAACTATGGCTACACCTTC; CDR3aa: CASSPKQGNYGYTF
j_gene: TRBJ1-1; d_gene: .; abundance: .; v_gene: TRBV7-3; CDR3nt: TGTGCCAGCAGCTGGGGCATGAACACTGAAGCTTTCTTT; CDR3aa: CASSWGMNTEAFF
j_gene: TRBJ1-2; d_gene: .; abundance: .; v_gene: TRBV18; CDR3nt: TGTGCCAGCTCACCACTACTCGACCGCCTGGTAGACTATGGCTACACCTTC; CDR3aa: CASSPLLDRLVDYGYTF
j_gene: TRBJ2-1; d_gene: TRBD2; abundance: .; v_gene: TRBV4-1; CDR3nt: TGCGCCAGCAGCAAGGGACTAGCGGGTATCTACAATGAGCAGTTCTTC; CDR3aa: CASSKGLAGIYNEQFF
j_gene: TRBJ2-5; d_gene: .; abundance: .; v_gene: TRBV10-1; CDR3nt: TGCGCCAGCAGTGTGGGAGAGACCCAGTACTTC; CDR3aa: CASSVGETQYF
j_gene: TRBJ2-1; d_gene: TRBD2; abundance: .; v_gene: TRBV14; CDR3nt: TGTGCCAGCAGCCCCAGGCGCGGGACTAGCTTATACAATGAGCAGTTCTTC; CDR3aa: CASSPRRGTSLYNEQFF
j_gene: TRBJ1-1; d_gene: .; abundance: .; v_gene: TRBV21-1; CDR3nt: TGTGCCAGCAGCAAATCCTTCCGATCCCACGCTGAAGCTTTCTTT; CDR3aa: CASSKSFRSHAEAFF
j_gene: TRBJ2-1; d_gene: .; abundance: .; v_gene: TRBV5-6; CDR3nt: TGTGCCAGCAGCTGGGGGCCGCAGTGGGAGCAGTTCTTC; CDR3aa: CASSWGPQWEQFF
j_gene: TRBJ2-3; d_gene: .; abundance: .; v_gene: TRBV7-9; CDR3nt: TGTGCCAGCAGTCATTCAACAGGGACAACAGATACGCAGTATTTT; CDR3aa: CASSHSTGTTDTQYF
j_gene: TRBJ2-2; d_gene: .; abundance: .; v_gene: TRBV7-9; CDR3nt: TGTGCCAGCAGCTTAGCCACCGGGGAGCTGTTTTTT; CDR3aa: CASSLATGELFF
j_gene: TRBJ2-1; d_gene: .; abundance: .; v_gene: TRBV15; CDR3nt: TGTGCCACCAGCAGAGATCGCCACGGAGCCAATGAGCAGTTCTTC; CDR3aa: CATSRDRHGANEQFF
j_gene: TRBJ2-3; d_gene: TRBD2; abundance: .; v_gene: TRBV5-1; CDR3nt: TGCGCCAGCAGCTTGGGTCGGACTAGCGGGAGCACAGATACGCAGTATTTT; CDR3aa: CASSLGRTSGSTDTQYF
j_gene: TRBJ2-6; d_gene: .; abundance: .; v_gene: TRBV2; CDR3nt: TGTGCCAGCAGGCCGGACAGCCTCTCTGGGGCCAACGTCCTGACTTTC; CDR3aa: CASRPDSLSGANVLTF
j_gene: TRBJ1-1; d_gene: .; abundance: .; v_gene: TRBV21-1; CDR3nt: TGTGCCAGCAGCAAACCCTCGGGGGAAAGAGGAATGAACACTGAAGCTTTCTTT; CDR3aa: CASSKPSGERGMNTEAFF
j_gene: TRBJ1-1; d_gene: .; abundance: .; v_gene: TRBV27; CDR3nt: TGTGCCAGCAGTCCCACCGCCGCAGGATCCACTGAAGCTTTCTTT; CDR3aa: CASSPTAAGSTEAFF
j_gene: TRBJ1-1; d_gene: .; abundance: .; v_gene: TRBV7-9; CDR3nt: TGTGCCAGCAGCTTAGAGGGGAAGGGCGCTGAAGCTTTCTTT; CDR3aa: CASSLEGKGAEAFF
j_gene: TRBJ1-2; d_gene: TRBD1; abundance: .; v_gene: TRBV7-2; CDR3nt: TGTGCCAGCAGCTTAGCAGGGGGCGGTGGCTACACCTTC; CDR3aa: CASSLAGGGGYTF